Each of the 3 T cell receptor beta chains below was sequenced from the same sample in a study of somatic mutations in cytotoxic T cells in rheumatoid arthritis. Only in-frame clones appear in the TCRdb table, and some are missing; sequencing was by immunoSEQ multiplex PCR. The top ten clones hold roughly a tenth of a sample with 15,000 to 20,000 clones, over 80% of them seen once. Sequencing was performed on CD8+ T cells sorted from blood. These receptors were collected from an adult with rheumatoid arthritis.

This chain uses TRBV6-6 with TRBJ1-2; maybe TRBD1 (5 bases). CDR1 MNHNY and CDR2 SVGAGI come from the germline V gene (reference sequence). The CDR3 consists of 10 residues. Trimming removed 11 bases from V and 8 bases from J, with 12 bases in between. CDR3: CAAQGWGYTF. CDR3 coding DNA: TGTGCCGCCCAGGGTTGGGGCTACACCTTC.

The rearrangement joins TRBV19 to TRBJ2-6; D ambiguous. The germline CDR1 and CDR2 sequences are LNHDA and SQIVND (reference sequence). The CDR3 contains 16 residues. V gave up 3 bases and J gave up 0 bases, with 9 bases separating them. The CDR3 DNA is TGTGCCAGTAGTATGTTTGGTGGCTCTGGGGCCAACGTCCTGACTTTC. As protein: CASSMFGGSGANVLTF.

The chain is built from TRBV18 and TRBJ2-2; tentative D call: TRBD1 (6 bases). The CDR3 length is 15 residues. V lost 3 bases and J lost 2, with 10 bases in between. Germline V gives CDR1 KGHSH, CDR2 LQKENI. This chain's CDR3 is CASSPRTANTGELFF. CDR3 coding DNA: TGTGCCAGCTCACCGCGGACAGCAAACACCGGGGAGCTGTTTTTT.